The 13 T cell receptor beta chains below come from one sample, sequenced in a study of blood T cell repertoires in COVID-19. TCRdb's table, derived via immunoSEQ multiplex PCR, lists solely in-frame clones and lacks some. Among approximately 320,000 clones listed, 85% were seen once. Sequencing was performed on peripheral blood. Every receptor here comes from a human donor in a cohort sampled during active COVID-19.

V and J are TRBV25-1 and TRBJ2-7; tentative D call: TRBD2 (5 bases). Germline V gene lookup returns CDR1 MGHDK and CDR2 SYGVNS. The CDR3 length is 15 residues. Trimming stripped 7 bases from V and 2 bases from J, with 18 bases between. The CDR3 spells CASTEGLSAPYEQYF. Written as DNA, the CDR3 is TGTGCCAGCACCGAGGGTTTATCGGCCCCCTACGAGCAGTACTTC.

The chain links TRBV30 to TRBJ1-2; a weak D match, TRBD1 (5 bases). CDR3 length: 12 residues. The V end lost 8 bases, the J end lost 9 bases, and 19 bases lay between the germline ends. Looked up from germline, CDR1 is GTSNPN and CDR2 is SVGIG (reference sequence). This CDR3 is CAHRQPARSYTF. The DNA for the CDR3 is TGTGCCCACCGACAGCCCGCTAGGAGCTACACCTTC. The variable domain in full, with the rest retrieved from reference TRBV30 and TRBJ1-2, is SQTIHQWPATLVQPVGSPLSLECTVEGTSNPNLYWYRQAAGRGLQLLFYSVGIGQISSEVPQNLSASRPQDRQFILSSKKLLLSDSGFYLCAHRQPARSYTFGSGTRLTVV.

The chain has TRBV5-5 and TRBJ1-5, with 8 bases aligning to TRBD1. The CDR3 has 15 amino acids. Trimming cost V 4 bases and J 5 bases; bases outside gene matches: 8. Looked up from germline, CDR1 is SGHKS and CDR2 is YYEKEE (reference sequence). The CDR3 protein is CASSHRTGSDQPQHF. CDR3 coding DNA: TGTGCCAGCAGCCATCGGACAGGGTCAGATCAGCCCCAGCATTTT.

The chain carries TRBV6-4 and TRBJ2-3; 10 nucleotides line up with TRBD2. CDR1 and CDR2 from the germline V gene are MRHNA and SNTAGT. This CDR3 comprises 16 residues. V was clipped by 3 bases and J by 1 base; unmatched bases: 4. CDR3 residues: CASSEAGTSGTDTQYF. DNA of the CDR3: TGTGCCAGCAGTGAGGCCGGGACTAGCGGCACAGATACGCAGTATTTT.

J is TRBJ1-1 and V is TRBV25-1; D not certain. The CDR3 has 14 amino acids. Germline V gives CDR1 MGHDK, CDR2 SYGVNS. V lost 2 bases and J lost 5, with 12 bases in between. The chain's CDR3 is CASSEKNRPTEAFF. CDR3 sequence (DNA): TGTGCCAGCAGTGAAAAAAATCGTCCGACTGAAGCTTTCTTT.

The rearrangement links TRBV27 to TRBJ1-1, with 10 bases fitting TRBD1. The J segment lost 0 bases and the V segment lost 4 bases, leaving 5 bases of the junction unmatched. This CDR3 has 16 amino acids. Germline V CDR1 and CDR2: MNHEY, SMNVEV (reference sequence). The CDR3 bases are TGTGCCAGCAGTTCCGACAGGGGGCAGGTGAACACTGAAGCTTTCTTT. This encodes CASSSDRGQVNTEAFF.

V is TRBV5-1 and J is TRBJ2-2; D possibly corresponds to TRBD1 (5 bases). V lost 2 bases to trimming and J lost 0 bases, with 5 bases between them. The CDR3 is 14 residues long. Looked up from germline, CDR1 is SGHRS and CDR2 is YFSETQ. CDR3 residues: CASSFRANTGELFF. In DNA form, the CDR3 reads TGCGCCAGCAGCTTCAGGGCGAACACCGGGGAGCTGTTTTTT.

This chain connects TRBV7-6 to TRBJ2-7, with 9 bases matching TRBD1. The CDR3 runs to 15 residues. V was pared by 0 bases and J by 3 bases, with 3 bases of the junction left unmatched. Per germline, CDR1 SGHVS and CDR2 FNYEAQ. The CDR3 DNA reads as TGTGCCAGCAGCTTAGCGGGACAGGGTTACTACGAGCAGTACTTC. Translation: CASSLAGQGYYEQYF.

CDR3 sequence: CASTSRDVTGMETQYF. The CDR3 region has the DNA TGTGCCAGCACTTCCCGAGACGTAACCGGGATGGAGACCCAGTACTTC. This chain uses TRBV13 with TRBJ2-5; D perhaps matches TRBD2 (5 bases). The CDR3 has 16 residues. From germline, CDR1 is PRHDT and CDR2 FYEKMQ (reference sequence). With 7 bases removed from V and 5 bases from J, the gap between germline ends came to 23 bases.

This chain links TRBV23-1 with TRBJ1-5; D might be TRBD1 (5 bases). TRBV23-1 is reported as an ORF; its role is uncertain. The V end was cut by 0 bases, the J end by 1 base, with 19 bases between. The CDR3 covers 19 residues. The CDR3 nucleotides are TGCGCCAGCAGTCAATCTACAGGACCCGGGACTTTGAGCAATCAGCCCCAGCATTTT. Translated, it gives CASSQSTGPGTLSNQPQHF.

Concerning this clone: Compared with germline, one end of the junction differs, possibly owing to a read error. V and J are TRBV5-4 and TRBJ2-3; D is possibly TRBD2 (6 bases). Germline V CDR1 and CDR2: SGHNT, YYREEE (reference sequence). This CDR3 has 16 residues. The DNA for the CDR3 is TGTGCCAGCAGTTTGGGAGGAGCTAGCGTACTAAATACGCAGTATTTT. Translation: CASSLGGASVLNTQYF.

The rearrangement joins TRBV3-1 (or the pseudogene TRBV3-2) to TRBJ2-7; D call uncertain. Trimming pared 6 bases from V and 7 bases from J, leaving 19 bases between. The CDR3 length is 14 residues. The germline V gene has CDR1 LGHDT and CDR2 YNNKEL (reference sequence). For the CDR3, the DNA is TGTGCCAGCAGTCTGAACGTGAGGTTTTCAGAGCAGTACTTC. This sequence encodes CASSLNVRFSEQYF.

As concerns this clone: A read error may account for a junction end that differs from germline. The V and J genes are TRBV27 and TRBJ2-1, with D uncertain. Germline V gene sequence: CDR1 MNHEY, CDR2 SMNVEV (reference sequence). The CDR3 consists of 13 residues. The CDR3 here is CASRLLVQNEQFF. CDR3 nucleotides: TGTGCCAGCAGATTATTAGTACAGAATGAGCAGTTCTTC.